Following are 13 T cell receptor beta chains from one sample sequenced in a study of T-cell reconstitution after alpha-beta-depleted transplantation in children. The TCRbeta library incorporated unique molecular identifiers. TCRdb analysed the PCR reads with MiXCR anew, one entry per CDR3 protein. This table has about 350,000 distinct CDR3 sequences, roughly 13% appearing once. The specimen comprised PBMCs, sampled from the stem cell graft. All receptors derive from a human donor who donated a stem cell graft to a child with Fanconi anemia.

This clonotype was counted at least ten times. This chain connects TRBV20-1 to TRBJ1-5; D is perhaps TRBD1 (6 bases). The V gene lost 0 bases and the J gene lost 2 bases, with 23 bases spanning the gap. The length of the CDR3 is 19 residues. CDR1 is DFQATT and CDR2 is SNEGSKA in the germline V gene (reference sequence). The CDR3 here is CSARDDRWGGEWGNQPQHF. The CDR3 DNA is TGCAGTGCTAGAGATGACAGGTGGGGGGGCGAATGGGGCAATCAGCCCCAGCATTTT.

This clonotype has more than one count but fewer than ten. The V gene is TRBV28, the J gene TRBJ1-3; 8 bases fit TRBD1. The CDR3 consists of 16 residues. After removal of 3 bases from V and 0 bases from J, the junction contained 4 bases not matched to a gene. CDR1 is MDHEN and CDR2 is SYDVKM in the germline V gene. CDR3 in amino acids: CASSLPQGGSGNTIYF. CDR3 coding DNA: TGTGCCAGCAGTTTGCCACAGGGGGGCTCTGGAAACACCATATATTTT.

The chain couples TRBV7-8 to TRBJ2-2, with a possible D match to TRBD2 (5 bases). Trimming pared 5 bases from V and 4 bases from J, leaving 20 bases between. This CDR3 has 17 amino acids. Germline loops: CDR1 SGHVS, CDR2 FQNEAQ. CDR3 in DNA: TGTGCCAGCAGCCCCGAGGGCAGATCCTTTTCCACCGGGGAGCTGTTTTTT. Translating gives CASSPEGRSFSTGELFF.

This clonotype was recorded only once. The rearrangement links TRBV7-2 to TRBJ2-3; D possibly matches TRBD1 or TRBD2 (5 bases each). Germline assignment: CDR1 SGHTA and CDR2 FQGNSA. This CDR3 region has 15 residues. V was clipped by 1 base and J by 3 bases, with 11 bases between them. CDR3 coding DNA: TGTGCCAGCAGCTTAGTCTATGGGGGAACAGATACGCAGTATTTT. It encodes CASSLVYGGTDTQYF.

The V gene is TRBV7-9, the J gene TRBJ2-7, with TRBD2 matching over 10 bases. The germline V gene has CDR1 SEHNR and CDR2 FQNEAQ (reference sequence). The CDR3 runs 16 residues. V lost 5 bases and J lost 0; bases outside the gene matches: 7. CDR3 DNA sequence: TGTGCCAGCAGCGTTAGCGGGGGGCCTAGCTCCTACGAGCAGTACGTC. As protein: CASSVSGGPSSYEQYV.

This clonotype has a handful of counts. V usage is TRBV24-1 and J usage is TRBJ2-1, with 10 bases matching TRBD1. This CDR3 contains 14 residues. In germline, CDR1 is KGHDR, CDR2 SFDVKD. The V segment lost 4 bases and the J segment 8 bases; nucleotides outside the gene matches: 4. CDR3 coding DNA: TGTGCCACCAGTGACCGGACAGGGGGAGATGAGCAGTTCTTC. This encodes CATSDRTGGDEQFF.

In its sample, this clonotype was seen many times. The gene calls are TRBV29-1 and TRBJ2-1; 8 bases are shared with TRBD1. Germline CDR1 and CDR2: SQVTM and ANQGSEA. This CDR3 region has 14 residues. The V segment lost 5 bases and the J segment 0 bases; nucleotides outside the gene matches: 3. The CDR3 DNA reads TGCAGCGTTATCGACAGGGGCTCCTACAATGAGCAGTTCTTC. This encodes CSVIDRGSYNEQFF.

In this sample, this clonotype turned up a few times. This chain connects TRBV6-5 to TRBJ1-1; 10 bases map to TRBD1. CDR1 MNHEY and CDR2 SVGAGI come from the germline V gene. The trim removed 5 bases at V and 2 bases at J, leaving 14 bases unmatched. The CDR3 sequence is 18 residues long. The CDR3: CASSRGAGQGLFNTEAFF. The CDR3 DNA is TGTGCCAGCAGTCGGGGAGCGGGACAGGGGTTGTTTAACACTGAAGCTTTCTTT.

This clonotype was picked up a small number of times. The rearrangement links TRBV27 to TRBJ1-1, with D possibly TRBD1 on 6 matching bases. V lost 2 bases to trimming and J lost 6 bases, with 10 bases between them. CDR3 size: 13 residues. Germline CDR1 and CDR2: MNHEY and SMNVEV (reference sequence). The CDR3 coding sequence is TGTGCCAGCAGTTTACGGCAGGGGTCTGAAGCTTTCTTT. Encoded protein: CASSLRQGSEAFF.

The V call is TRBV20-1, the J call TRBJ2-4, with D perhaps given as TRBD1 or TRBD2 (5 bases each). The length of the CDR3 is 15 residues. Germline CDR1 reads DFQATT; CDR2 reads SNEGSKA (reference sequence). The V and J ends lost 3 bases and 6 bases respectively, with 18 bases between them. The CDR3 coding sequence is TGCAGTGCTAGGGTGGCAGACGCTGGGGGAAACATTCAGTACTTC. Amino acids: CSARVADAGGNIQYF.

V is TRBV12-3 or TRBV12-4 and J is TRBJ2-3; D gene ambiguous. This CDR3 comprises 15 residues. The V end lost 5 bases, the J end lost 0 bases, and 12 bases lay between the germline ends. The CDR3 is CASSLQAASTDTQYF. In nucleotides, the CDR3 is TGTGCCAGCAGTCTTCAGGCCGCCAGCACAGATACGCAGTATTTT.

CDR3 protein: CASSRSGGRDEQFF. The CDR3 DNA is TGTGCCAGCAGCCGGAGCGGGGGGCGGGATGAGCAGTTCTTC. The V call is TRBV9, the J call TRBJ2-1; 9 bases are shared with TRBD2. This CDR3 is built from 14 residues. Germline CDR1 is SGDLS and CDR2 is YYNGEE. Trimming at V came to 4 bases and at J to 8 bases, leaving 7 bases not matched to a gene.

There are a few counts of this clonotype. V gene TRBV28 combines with J gene TRBJ1-1, with 7 bases lining up with TRBD1. This CDR3 comprises 16 residues. V gave up 5 bases and J gave up 1 base; unmatched junction bases: 10. Germline-derived CDR1 and CDR2 are MDHEN and SYDVKM. The DNA of the CDR3 is TGTGCCAGCAGTAATTGGCAGTCAGGGGGGAACACTGAAGCTTTCTTT. It encodes CASSNWQSGGNTEAFF.